Shown below are 15 T cell receptor beta chains from a single sample sequenced in a study of T-cell reconstitution after alpha-beta-depleted transplantation in children. Construction of the TCRbeta library involved unique molecular identifiers. MiXCR, run by TCRdb on the PCR reads, gives a single entry per CDR3 protein. The data show a few hundred thousand distinct CDR3 sequences, over 10% seen once. The material sequenced was PBMCs, mostly from graft donor cells, taken 360 days after TCRalphabeta/CD19-depleted stem cell transplant. Receptor source: a male patient under 18 who had a stem cell transplant for acute myeloid leukemia, so the T cells may come from the graft donor.

This clonotype came up a few times. The rearrangement joins TRBV5-1 to TRBJ1-5, with TRBD1 as a possible D gene (5 bases). The CDR3 sequence is 14 residues long. Germline CDR1 reads SGHRS; CDR2 reads YFSETQ. V was trimmed by 0 bases and J by 7 bases, leaving 11 bases between them. CDR3 loop: CASSLEPGRQPQHF. The CDR3 bases are TGCGCCAGCAGCTTGGAACCAGGGCGGCAGCCCCAGCATTTT.

This clonotype was seen many times. The rearrangement joins TRBV5-1 to TRBJ2-3; 7 nucleotides line up with TRBD2. Germline CDR1 and CDR2: SGHRS and YFSETQ. Unmatched junction bases numbered 12, after V lost 5 bases and J lost 6 bases. The CDR3 has 15 residues. CDR3 sequence (DNA): TGCGCCAGCAGAAAAGCGGGATCCCTCCTGGATACGCAGTATTTT. Translating it yields CASRKAGSLLDTQYF.

In its sample, this clonotype was seen a few times. The genes are TRBV11-2 and TRBJ2-7, with a weak D call TRBD1 (5 bases). CDR3 length: 20 amino acids. The V gene lost 3 bases and the J gene lost 0 bases, with 27 bases spanning the gap. Per the germline V gene, CDR1 is SGHAT and CDR2 is FQNNGV. The CDR3 here is CASSFWFLGLGPESSYEQYF. The CDR3 region has the DNA TGTGCCAGCAGCTTCTGGTTTCTGGGTTTGGGGCCCGAGAGCTCCTACGAGCAGTACTTC.

The gene calls are TRBV27 and TRBJ2-7; TRBD2 is a possible D gene (6 bases). The V end lost 5 bases, the J end lost 3 bases, and 23 bases lay between the germline ends. The CDR3 runs 17 residues. The germline V gene has CDR1 MNHEY and CDR2 SMNVEV (reference sequence). The CDR3 DNA sequence: TGTGCCAGCAGTCCCTCCCTCGGGGTAGCGGTGCTCTACGAGCAGTACTTC. This encodes CASSPSLGVAVLYEQYF.

This clonotype was observed a single time. The chain couples TRBV24-1 to TRBJ2-7, with D unclear. The germline V gene encodes CDR1 KGHDR and CDR2 SFDVKD. The CDR3 contains 11 residues. V was shortened by 2 bases and J by 7 bases, with 5 bases between the two germline ends. The CDR3 nucleotides are TGTGCCACCAGTGATTACTTAGAGCAGTACTTC. This codes for CATSDYLEQYF.

This chain joins TRBV6-1 and TRBJ1-5; 11 nucleotides match TRBD1. After removal of 6 bases from V and 6 bases from J, the junction contained 7 bases not matched to a gene. The length of the CDR3 is 15 residues. In germline, CDR1 is MNHNS, CDR2 SASEGT. The CDR3, as DNA: TGTGCCAGCAGCACGGACAGGGGGCGAGGTCAGCCCCAGCATTTT. This gives the protein CASSTDRGRGQPQHF.

V and J are TRBV6-5 and TRBJ1-4; TRBD1 is a possible D gene (6 bases). This CDR3 has 16 amino acids. Germline loops: CDR1 MNHEY, CDR2 SVGAGI. The V end lost 2 bases, the J end lost 0 bases, and 10 bases lay between the germline ends. Here the CDR3 reads CASSYRTVATNEKLFF. As DNA, the CDR3 is TGTGCCAGCAGTTACCGGACAGTTGCAACTAATGAAAAACTGTTTTTT.

The chain combines TRBV2 with TRBJ2-7; 8 bases align to TRBD2. After removal of 7 bases from V and 4 bases from J, the junction contained 9 bases not matched to a gene. The germline gives CDR1 SNHLY, CDR2 FYNNEI. CDR3 length equals 14 residues. CDR3 protein: CASTPGLGFYEQYF. Here the CDR3 DNA reads TGTGCCAGCACCCCGGGACTAGGGTTTTACGAGCAGTACTTC.

This clonotype has at least ten counts. This chain uses TRBV20-1 with TRBJ1-1; tentative D call: TRBD1 (6 bases). The CDR3 sequence is 12 residues long. CDR1 and CDR2 from the germline V gene are DFQATT and SNEGSKA (reference sequence). The CDR3: CRGSRGNTEAFF. The DNA for the CDR3 is TGCAGAGGATCCAGGGGGAACACTGAAGCTTTCTTT.

There are many counts of this clonotype. V usage is TRBV29-1 and J usage is TRBJ2-1, with D uncertain. The V end lost 5 bases, the J end lost 1 base, and 12 bases lay between the germline ends. Germline CDR1 and CDR2: SQVTM and ANQGSEA. This CDR3 region has 14 residues. CDR3 in amino acids: CSVLQGSSYNEQFF. The CDR3 nucleotides read TGCAGCGTTTTGCAAGGGTCATCCTACAATGAGCAGTTCTTC.

This chain links TRBV6-2 or TRBV6-3 with TRBJ2-1, with 7 bases lining up with TRBD1. The CDR3 runs to 14 residues. Germline CDR1 MNHEY, CDR2 SVGEGT. V lost 6 bases, J lost 5 bases, and 7 bases stayed unmatched. CDR3 bases: TGTGCCAGCAGGAGGGGGCTAAGGGACAATGAGCAGTTCTTC. Protein sequence: CASRRGLRDNEQFF.

On this clonotype itself: A junction end diverges from the germline sequence, so it may reflect a read error. The chain has TRBV7-9 and TRBJ2-7; D gene ambiguous. Germline V gene data show CDR1 as SEHNR and CDR2 as FQNEAQ (reference sequence). The CDR3 length is 13 residues. CDR3 residues: CATSLGFPYEQYF. In DNA, the CDR3 is TGTGCCACCAGCTTGGGATTTCCCTACGAGCAGTACTTC.

The CDR3 DNA reads as TGTGCCAGTACCTTGGTCGGACAGGGTTTGAGCAATCAGCCCCAGCATTTT. Amino acids: CASTLVGQGLSNQPQHF. The chain recombines TRBV19 with TRBJ1-5; TRBD1 matches 8 bases. The CDR3 extends over 17 amino acids. In germline, CDR1 is LNHDA, CDR2 SQIVND (reference sequence). V shed 7 bases and J 1 base; nucleotides not matched to a gene: 12. Looking up the rest from reference TRBV19 and TRBJ1-5 gives the full variable domain: DGGITQSPKYLFRKEGQNVTLSCEQNLNHDAMYWYRQDPGQGLRLIYYSQIVNDFQKGDIAEGYSVSREKKESFPLTVTSAQKNPTAFYLCASTLVGQGLSNQPQHFGDGTRLSIL.

This clonotype showed up many times. The chain has TRBV29-1 and TRBJ2-1, with TRBD2 identical over 7 bases. Per germline, CDR1 SQVTM and CDR2 ANQGSEA. Germline trimming cut 5 bases from V and 0 bases from J; bases unmatched to any gene: 4. This CDR3 is 14 amino acids long. The CDR3 sequence is CSVRLAASYNEQFF. The DNA for the CDR3 is TGCAGCGTTCGCCTAGCGGCCTCCTACAATGAGCAGTTCTTC.

The table lists this clonotype with many counts. The germline gene is not matched at one end of the junction; a read error may be the cause. The CDR3 region is CASSLAGPSYNEQFF. CDR3 coding DNA: TGTGCCAGCAGCTTAGCGGGGCCCTCCTACAATGAGCAGTTCTTC. The gene calls are TRBV12-3 or TRBV12-4 and TRBJ2-1; 8 bases agree with TRBD2. The CDR3 sequence is 15 residues long.